The rows below give T cell receptor beta chains drawn from one sample of a study of regulatory T cells in long-lasting Graves disease. TCRdb passed the multiplex PCR reads through MiXCR, listing each CDR3 protein once. This table holds around 340,000 distinct CDR3 sequences, around 20% found once. Sequencing was performed on peripheral blood mononuclear cells (PBMCs), taken when the disease was refractory, from a patient treated with antithyroid drugs. The source is a female donor with Graves disease. The conserved cysteine and the conserved F or W are not part of the CDR3 here. A D gene is named only where the DNA matches it firmly.

v_call d_call cdr3_aa
TRBV28 NA ASSLTSFSYNSPLH
TRBV7-2 TRBD2 ASSPSGSPYEQY
TRBV4-1 NA ASSQDEGGDTEAF
TRBV12-3/TRBV12-4 TRBD1 ASSPPGQGPYSNQPQH
TRBV15 NA ATSRVAEEAQY
TRBV20-1 NA SASRAGEQY
TRBV5-1 NA ASSDGKYQETQY
TRBV27 NA ASSLSGRGYEQY
TRBV7-2 NA ASSRTAGTNEKLF
TRBV29-1 TRBD2 SVEDPWASGRNTGELF
TRBV11-2 NA ASRTGLQGPNTEAF
TRBV11-2 NA ASSPPGQGIPY
TRBV2 TRBD2 ASSVGLAGLQETQY
TRBV25-1 NA ASSDRGPRETQY